This T cell receptor (beta chain) stems from a study of post-analysis software for immune sequencing data. Study as a whole: Multiple sclerosis in the patients followed relapsing-remitting, secondary progressive and progressive-relapsing courses.

Prepared TCR beta cDNA libraries contained unique molecular identifiers. Via MiXCR, TCRdb re-called the PCR reads, giving one row per CDR3 protein. The sample holds roughly 600,000 distinct CDR3 sequences, about 44% seen once. The CDR3 runs 13 residues. V lost 2 bases, J lost 10 bases, and 15 bases lay in between. Germline CDR1 DFQATT, CDR2 SNEGSKA (reference sequence). The study's findings and limits: The study found TRBV5-6, TRBV5-1 and TRBV20-1 among five TRBV segments more frequent in patients than controls. Under F measure analysis, samples from one preparation batch co-clustered strongly. Normalized Chao1 diversity was significantly lower in multiple sclerosis patients than in controls.

About this clonotype: Its specificity is not known.

Material: blood. The sequence was collected from a girl aged 5-17 years with multiple sclerosis. The chain joins TRBV20-1 to TRBJ2-1; tentatively, D is TRBD1 or TRBD2 (5 bases each). CDR3 amino acids: CSARIPRDEEQFF. CDR3 nucleotide sequence: TGCAGTGCTAGAATTCCCCGGGACGAGGAGCAGTTCTTC.